The clone carrying this TCR beta chain was observed a handful of times. Its specificity is not known. The same CDR3 arises from other DNA sequences in this sample as well. These data belong to a study of shared clonotypes between healthy human individuals. Germline V CDR1 and CDR2: WSHSY, SAAADI. The V and J ends lost 0 bases and 7 bases respectively, with 10 bases between them. The CDR3 runs 13 residues. A CD45RA-negative memory subset and a CD45RA+ naive subset were separated from the CD4+ cells. Across several immunoSEQ plates, the genomic DNA of each subset was split evenly. Using immunoSEQ multiplex PCR, the repertoire was profiled, and TCRdb retains in-frame clones only, with some absent. The profile covers 600,000 to 800,000 clones, with over 60% appearing a single time and under 2% taken by the ten largest. Findings and limits, study-wide: Researchers found naive subsets generally carried larger estimated richness than memory subsets. Among donors, the sharing of clonotypes was expected to be influenced by sequencing depth.

This sequence originates from a woman younger than 45 in good health. J is TRBJ2-7 and V is TRBV10-2; TRBD1 is a possible D gene (6 bases). Specimen: memory CD4+ T cells sorted from blood. Subset indicated: CD45RA-negative fraction. DNA of the CDR3: TGCGCCAGCAGTGAGTCAGGGGGAAGAGAGCAGTACTTC. This gives the protein CASSESGGREQYF.